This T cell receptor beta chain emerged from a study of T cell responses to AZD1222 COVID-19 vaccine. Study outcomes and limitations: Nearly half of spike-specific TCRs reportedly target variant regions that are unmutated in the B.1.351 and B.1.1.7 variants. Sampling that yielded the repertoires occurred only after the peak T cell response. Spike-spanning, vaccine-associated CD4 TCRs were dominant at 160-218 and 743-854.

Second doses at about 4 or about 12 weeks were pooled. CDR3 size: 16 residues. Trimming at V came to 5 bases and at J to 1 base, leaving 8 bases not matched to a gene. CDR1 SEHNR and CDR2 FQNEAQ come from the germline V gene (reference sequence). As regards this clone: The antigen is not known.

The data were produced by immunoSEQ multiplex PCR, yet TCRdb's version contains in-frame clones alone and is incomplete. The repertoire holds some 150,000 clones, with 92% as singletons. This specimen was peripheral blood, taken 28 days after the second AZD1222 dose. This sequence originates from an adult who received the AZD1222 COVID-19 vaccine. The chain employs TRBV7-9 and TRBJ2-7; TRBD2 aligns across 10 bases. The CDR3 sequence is CASSNPGTSASYEQYF. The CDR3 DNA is TGTGCCAGCAGCAATCCCGGGACTAGCGCTTCCTACGAGCAGTACTTC.